This T cell receptor beta chain was identified during a study of T-cell memory formation after mild COVID-19 (dated by TCRdb to about 2021). Some background on the complete study: TCR sequence clusters from the two donors were found to be largely donor specific. The cohort was made up of two young adult volunteers, one female and one male, who were previously healthy. In two donors, T-cell clones that expanded and contracted after mild COVID-19 were followed by sequencing TCRalpha and TCRbeta repertoires longitudinally. Points the paper makes about the study in general: From day 15 to 85, contracting clones showed balanced CD4/CD8 phenotypes, whereas a second wave of clones that expanded from day 15 to 37 leaned towards CD4+. The detection of some responding clones in pre-infection memory suggests that pre-existing cross-reactive memory T cells joined the SARS-CoV-2 response. Whether the second-wave clones peaking on day 37 were SARS-CoV-2 specific was not confirmed. The study covered only a couple of mild cases, and larger cohorts including severe cases with pre-infection samples were considered necessary. Contracting CD4+ clones were found mainly in CM and EM memory subsets, while CD8+ clones were enriched in EMRA.

A word on this clonotype: It lacks a known antigen. The record has no base qualities; no much larger clone is one base away.

Sequencing relied on an Illumina NovaSeq 6000. Using 5'RACE with constant-segment primers, TCRalpha and TCRbeta cDNA libraries were constructed, with sample barcodes and unique molecular identifiers added in the process. Trizol reagent was used to extract RNA from every sample. Amplification of the libraries took two PCR steps, and the second step added a second sample barcode plus Illumina TruSeq adapters. Sequencing of libraries was performed on an Illumina NovaSeq with 2 x 150 bp paired-end reads. The study's processing was this. Reads were demultiplexed and collapsed into UMI-guided consensus sequences with migec v1.2.7. With mixcr v2.1.11, UMI consensuses were aligned to TRA and TRB V and J templates and assembled into clonotypes. Expanded or contracted clonotypes were those called significant by both edgeR and NoisET, with noise models trained on biological replicates. edgeR calls used a false discovery rate-adjusted p below 0.01 and a log2 fold-change threshold of 1. As an exploratory analysis of dynamics, PCA with hierarchical clustering was applied to max-normalized trajectories of the 1000 most abundant clonotypes. Separately sequenced CD4+ and CD8+ repertoires were used to assign a CD4 or CD8 phenotype to each responding clone. TCRdb's own reprocessing of the public reads used fastp at Q25 and MiXCR and kept productive beta chains. Records with the same CDR3 protein are collapsed into one entry carrying the most frequent genes and DNA. The V and J calls and clone size are TCRdb's, not the authors'. Within this sample are hundreds of thousands of distinct CDR3 sequences, with about a fifth of them counted one time only. Around 12% of the sample is held by the ten biggest clonotypes.

Ficoll-Paque density gradient centrifugation was used to isolate PBMCs. Trimming accounts for 3 bases at V and 10 bases at J, while the number of junction bases matched to no gene is 16. The CDR3 covers 19 residues, taking in both the cysteine and the phenylalanine. Solely the CDR3 DNA is kept, with 57 bases framed from the first base. Sequences LGHNA (CDR1) and YSLEER (CDR2) are obtained from the germline V gene. The source is an adult woman who had mild COVID-19 (a few samples of this study predate the infection). The sample titles of this study are shuffled in the database, so cell type and time point are left out; the donor was told from shared clones. The chain was built from TRBV4-3 and TRBJ1-6; the central 12 bases match TRBD1. The sample taken for sequencing was PBMCs or a T cell subset sorted from them (not recorded which). This receptor carries the CDR3 CASSQKLGTGGSLTSPLHF. The DNA sequence follows: TGCGCCAGCAGCCAGAAGCTTGGGACAGGGGGCTCCCTAACCTCACCCCTCCACTTT.